This is a list of T cell receptor beta chains from one sample in a study of shared clonotypes between healthy human individuals. Repertoires were generated with immunoSEQ multiplex PCR, while TCRdb's copy carries only in-frame clones and drops some. The table has approximately 640,000 clones, 72% seen once. The sequenced material came from memory CD4+ T cells sorted from blood. Receptors originate from a woman aged 25 to 45 in good health. Each CDR3 is given with its conserved first and last residue. Each record gives: V gene, CDR3 length, clone size, CDR3 protein. Part of the rows lack a size; the others show once, few, many or a class for expanded clones.

TRBV28	12	few	CASSLLGEKLFF
TRBV2	15	.	CASNEEAGGLETQYF
TRBV28	12	.	CASTDRVGEQYF
TRBV4-1	14	.	CASSQHGTGDEQYF
TRBV20-1	11	many	CSAHEHREQYF
TRBV20-1	10	.	CSARQVAAFF
TRBV30	19	.	CAWSLNRDLSIGAQNEQFF
TRBV7-8	14	.	CASSLRLIDYEQYF
TRBV7-3	14	.	CASSLAGVDNEQFF
TRBV29-1	13	once	CSVLVLAGAEQYF
TRBV28	15	.	CASSSTGGRPDEQFF
TRBV19	16	few	CASSHTGGNPPYEQYF
TRBV15	14	.	CATSRDLGSYEQYF
TRBV6-1	12	.	CASSLLGDTQYF
TRBV2	14	.	CASYMGTNLSEQYF
TRBV18	14	once	CASSKGQGITEAFF
TRBV9	14	.	CASSVGGSTDTQYF
TRBV7-9	19	.	CASSLVLGQGSYSNQPQHF
TRBV15	17	few	CATSRGGGQQRGQPQHF
TRBV2	16	.	CASSEHRDRGLYGYTF
TRBV5-1	9	.	CASRYEQYF
TRBV11-3	15	.	CASSRWGGPYNEQFF
TRBV9	17	many	CASSAPIRISVPYEQYF
TRBV4-1	16	.	CASSHPGRGGADTQYF
TRBV19	12	.	CASSPGVDEAFF
TRBV6-6	15	.	CASSYGLAGVETQYF
TRBV5-4	16	.	CASSLSTLAGVYEQYF
TRBV18	16	.	CASSPPSGSSTDTQYF
TRBV28	13	once	CASSSGGGLKLFF
TRBV5-4	16	.	CASSYGLADNSYEQYF
TRBV27	15	.	CASSSVAGVTDTQYF
TRBV6-1	15	.	CASSEGDRLWDTQYF
TRBV6-5	15	few	CASSGRAGANDEQYF
TRBV18	13	.	CASSPAGVDEQYF
TRBV11-2	13	.	CASSVTTGVEQYF